Detailed here is one T cell receptor (beta chain). Antigen unknown. This record belongs to a study of cytomegalovirus exposure and HLA in healthy donors. Findings of the study overall: Associated with cytomegalovirus, according to the listing, were 164 TCR beta chains.

Profiled with immunoSEQ multiplex PCR; TCRdb holds only in-frame clones, not every one. Among 60,000 to 80,000 clones listed, 85% were seen once. The length of the CDR3 is 13 residues. The trim removed 0 bases at V and 9 bases at J, leaving 0 bases unmatched. Germline assignment: CDR1 LGHNT and CDR2 FRNRAP. The rearrangement links TRBV12-5 to TRBJ2-3; 10 bases line up with TRBD2. Specimen: PBMCs. The receptor's source is a man younger than 45 in good health and CMV-seronegative. The CDR3 nucleotides read TGTGCTAGTGGTTTGGTAGCGGGAGGGACGCAGTATTTT. It yields the protein CASGLVAGGTQYF.